These T cell receptor beta chains were read from a single sample in a study of blood T cells in healthy people across ages. One entry per CDR3 protein, called by TCRdb with MiXCR from the 5' RACE reads. The table shows 650,000 to 800,000 distinct CDR3 sequences, with 40% to 65% occurring only once. Sequencing used blood. The receptors come from a woman of 80 years or more in good health. The CDR3 runs from the conserved cysteine through the conserved F or W. Fields, in order: clone size, V gene, J gene, CDR3 protein. Size is stated for part of the rows, as once, few or many counts, or as a class when the clone is expanded.

>NA|TRBV20-1|TRBJ2-3
CSARDPTSGGAITDTQYF
>few|TRBV3-1|TRBJ2-5
CASSQALFILLGEETQYF
>NA|TRBV12-3/TRBV12-4|TRBJ2-7
CVSRLAGGHGNEQYF
>NA|TRBV11-3|TRBJ2-1
CASSLGQGAGDEQFF
>NA|TRBV20-1|TRBJ2-3
CSARIGLGIASTPQYF
>NA|TRBV28|TRBJ2-1
CASGTFGYREGLGKVNLGYNEQFF
>many|TRBV5-1|TRBJ2-1
CASSPGPNFNEQFF
>NA|TRBV11-2|NA
CASSLLGQGSSSPYEQYF
>once|TRBV29-1|TRBJ2-5
CSVLVSGQETQYF
>NA|TRBV5-1|TRBJ2-7
CASSLGAGTPYEQYF
>many|TRBV20-1|TRBJ2-3
CSARDRYRNMADTQYF
>many|TRBV6-6|TRBJ2-7
CASSYPAGGVYEQYF
>once|TRBV10-3|NA
CAIGRSGRGETQYF
>NA|TRBV12-3/TRBV12-4|TRBJ2-1
CASIQVPYNEQFF
>NA|TRBV19|TRBJ1-4
CASSIAGGTVEKLFF
>NA|TRBV29-1|TRBJ2-7
CSVYRGPSYEQYF
>once|TRBV27|TRBJ2-6
CVSSLTGTAYSGANVLTF
>NA|TRBV5-1|TRBJ2-1
CASSWDRLNEQFF
>few|TRBV20-1|TRBJ2-4
CSPSLQTLAKNIQYF
>many|TRBV7-2|TRBJ2-7
CASSLAGQGKQYF
>NA|TRBV25-1|TRBJ2-5
CASSPDNSQGWETQYF
>NA|TRBV3-1|TRBJ2-2
CASSQIGELFF
>few|TRBV19|TRBJ2-7
CASSIGLTYEQYF
>once|TRBV4-1|TRBJ2-5
CASSPRDKALREQYF
>NA|TRBV20-1|TRBJ1-2
CSASGDRGGYTF
>NA|TRBV4-3|TRBJ2-3
CASSQEGRADLDTQYF
>many|TRBV2|TRBJ2-1
CASSSVRDRGFHEQFF
>few|TRBV20-1|TRBJ2-1
CSARPGTSGNEQFF
>NA|TRBV5-1|NA
CASSFGRSGDEQYF
>NA|TRBV7-9|TRBJ1-4
CASSAMTGTVNEKLFF
>NA|TRBV7-9|TRBJ2-1
CASSLVGTGDVSYNEQFF
>many|TRBV5-1|TRBJ2-7
CASSFGGYYEQYF
>few|TRBV12-3/TRBV12-4|TRBJ1-6
CASSPGTGKAHF
>NA|TRBV27|TRBJ2-1
CASSDLQAGGPTMEQFF
>NA|TRBV29-1|TRBJ2-3
CSVEGGAASTDTQYF
>NA|TRBV28|NA
CASSSPGAGASEQYF
>NA|TRBV10-3|TRBJ2-1
CATRRDENNEQFF
>NA|TRBV6-1|TRBJ2-1
CASSVGRTLYNEQFF